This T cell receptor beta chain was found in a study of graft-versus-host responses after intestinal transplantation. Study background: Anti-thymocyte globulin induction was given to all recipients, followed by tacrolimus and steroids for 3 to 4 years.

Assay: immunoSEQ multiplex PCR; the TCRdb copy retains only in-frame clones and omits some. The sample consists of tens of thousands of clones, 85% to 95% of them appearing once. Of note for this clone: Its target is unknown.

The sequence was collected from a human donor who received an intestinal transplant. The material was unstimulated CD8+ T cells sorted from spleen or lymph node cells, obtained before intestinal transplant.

CDR3 amino acids: CAWRGPNEQFF. DNA for the CDR3: TGTGCCTGGAGGGGCCCCAATGAGCAGTTCTTC. This chain uses TRBV30 with TRBJ2-1; the D is unclear. Germline V lookup: CDR1 GTSNPN, CDR2 SVGIG (reference sequence). CDR3 size: 11 residues. V was shortened by 3 bases and J by 6 bases, with 6 bases between the two germline ends. Filled out from reference TRBV30 and TRBJ2-1, the complete variable domain reads SQTIHQWPATLVQPVGSPLSLECTVEGTSNPNLYWYRQAAGRGLQLLFYSVGIGQISSEVPQNLSASRPQDRQFILSSKKLLLSDSGFYLCAWRGPNEQFFGPGTRLTVL.